These T cell receptor beta chains were read from a single sample in a study of PD-1 blockade in classical Hodgkin lymphoma. Assay: immunoSEQ multiplex PCR; the TCRdb copy retains only in-frame clones and omits some. The sample includes approximately 100,000 clones, 65% to 85% seen only once; the top ten take approximately 15%. Sequenced material: peripheral blood mononuclear cells (PBMCs), taken before the fourth cycle of nivolumab. These receptors came from a human donor with classical Hodgkin lymphoma. Both conserved end residues are trimmed from each CDR3. Each record gives: CDR3 length, V gene, CDR3 protein.

>12|TRBV10-3
AISELGSHTEAF
>13|TRBV10-1
ASSGTGTSDDTQY
>17|TRBV11-2
ASSHPRTGESASYNEQF
>9|TRBV10-3
ASQSNTEAF
>13|TRBV28
ASSAPLSGANVLT
>11|TRBV28
ASSFGNQETQY
>12|TRBV5-1
ASSLQGSGNTIY
>12|TRBV18
ASSLGQGPYEQY
>12|TRBV18
ASSPGTGLNTIY
>12|TRBV7-2
ASSLASGLGEQY
>14|TRBV9
ASSPFSIGLQETQY
>15|TRBV7-2
ASSFSPSGSGYNEQF
>9|TRBV20-1
SASGATAAF
>12|TRBV28
ASRPPGQGFFAF
>11|TRBV5-4
ASSSIDGYEQY
>16|TRBV27
ASSSALAGAGGYNEQF
>14|TRBV28
ASRRSQGPGTGELF
>10|TRBV6-6
ASHTPRKEAF
>13|TRBV28
ASSIPGQGAYEQY
>12|TRBV7-9
ASSLVLAGAAQY
>11|TRBV14
ASSQGGWTEAF
>11|TRBV5-1
ASSSSTRETQY
>11|TRBV10-3
AISPGQNTEAF
>12|TRBV7-2
ASSRPFGTSGML
>14|TRBV5-1
ASSPSGTASTGELF
>12|TRBV9
ASNRQGSSYEQY
>13|TRBV5-1
ASSLVPDRTYEQY
>11|TRBV27
ASGGPVNYEQY
>12|TRBV9
ASSPRDSYNEQF